Described below is a single T cell receptor (beta chain) sequence and its context. The antigen remains undetermined. Only in-frame clones appear in the TCRdb table, and some are missing; sequencing was by immunoSEQ multiplex PCR. The data contain fewer than 180,000 clones, around 94% of them singletons. The V and J ends lost 4 bases and 4 bases, in that order; junction bases with no gene match: 7. CDR3 length: 14 residues. Per the germline V gene, CDR1 is SGHDT and CDR2 is YYEEEE. This record comes from a study of T cell responses to AZD1222 COVID-19 vaccine. The wider study: Doses given second, at about 4 or about 12 weeks, were pooled.

Study-wide results and caveats: Baseline seropositivity occurred in only a handful of AZD1222 recipients. Breadth and depth of Spike-specific TCRs rose after two AZD1222 doses. The sample set comprised mostly white British donors with more females, and clonal diversity was possibly underestimated.

J is TRBJ1-2 and V is TRBV5-6, with TRBD1 identical over 7 bases. The sample was peripheral blood, taken on day 0 of AZD1222 vaccination. The TCR sequence derives from an adult in good health. The CDR3 DNA is TGTGCCAGCAGCCTCGGCGGACAGGTCTATGGCTACACCTTC. This sequence encodes CASSLGGQVYGYTF.